This entry concerns a single T cell receptor (beta chain). The sample comes from a study of T cell changes during pregnancy in multiple sclerosis. CDR1 and CDR2 (germline): MNHNY, SVGAGI (reference sequence). V was cut by 6 bases and J by 3 bases, with 12 bases left in between. The CDR3 is 14 amino acids. Repertoires were generated with immunoSEQ multiplex PCR, while TCRdb's copy carries only in-frame clones and drops some. The table lists 60,000 to 65,000 clones, roughly 92% of them singletons. This receptor was taken from a female donor with multiple sclerosis, enrolled in a pregnancy study. Material: peripheral blood, obtained in the second trimester of pregnancy. This chain uses TRBV6-6 with TRBJ1-3, with D possibly matching TRBD1 (6 bases). The CDR3 bases are TGTGCCAGCAGATTACAGGGTAGTGGAAACACCATATATTTT. It encodes CASRLQGSGNTIYF.